The 23 T cell receptor beta chains listed next were all sequenced from one sample in a study of T cell changes during pregnancy in multiple sclerosis. Libraries were prepared by immunoSEQ multiplex PCR; TCRdb keeps only in-frame clonotypes and omits some of them. The repertoire consists of tens of thousands of clones, with 90% to 95% occurring once and the leading ten covering around 4.2%. This material consisted of CD8+ T cells from peripheral blood mononuclear cells, taken in the first trimester of pregnancy. The receptors originated from a female donor with multiple sclerosis, enrolled in a pregnancy study.

V gene TRBV9 combines with J gene TRBJ1-2; D is unclear. Germline V lookup: CDR1 SGDLS, CDR2 YYNGEE. Deletions cut 3 bases from V and 2 bases from J, with 11 bases between. The CDR3 has 14 residues. DNA of the CDR3: TGTGCCAGCAGCGGGGCTGGAGGGAACTATGGCTACACCTTC. Translation: CASSGAGGNYGYTF.

The V gene is TRBV6-5, the J gene TRBJ2-2, with D perhaps TRBD1 (5 bases). CDR1 is MNHEY and CDR2 is SVGAGI in the germline V gene. The CDR3 totals 15 residues. Trimming took 2 bases from V and 2 from J, leaving 9 bases between them. The CDR3 coding sequence is TGTGCCAGCAGTTACGGGCAGGGAAACACCGGGGAGCTGTTTTTT. It specifies CASSYGQGNTGELFF.

The CDR3 is CSVALPGQGEDYGYTF. CDR3 DNA: TGCAGCGTAGCCCTCCCCGGACAGGGCGAGGACTATGGCTACACCTTC. The gene calls are TRBV29-1 and TRBJ1-2; TRBD1 matches 8 bases. Trimming cost V 6 bases and J 3 bases; bases outside gene matches: 15. There are 16 residues in the CDR3. Germline V gene lookup returns CDR1 SQVTM and CDR2 ANQGSEA.

J is TRBJ2-7 and V is TRBV6-4; 9 nucleotides agree with TRBD2. Germline CDR1 and CDR2: MRHNA and SNTAGT. V lost 7 bases and J lost 9; bases outside the gene matches: 13. The CDR3 totals 14 residues. CDR3 protein: CASILAGPCGGQYF. In DNA, the CDR3 is TGTGCCAGCATTCTAGCGGGACCCTGTGGAGGGCAGTACTTC.

The CDR3 region is CASSQEIGWTGEAYEQYF. Here the CDR3 DNA reads TGCGCCAGCAGCCAAGAAATAGGTTGGACAGGGGAGGCCTACGAGCAGTACTTC. The V and J genes are TRBV4-1 and TRBJ2-7, with 9 bases matching TRBD1. The germline gives CDR1 MGHRA, CDR2 YSYEKL. The CDR3 consists of 18 residues. With V trimmed by 0 bases and J by 2 bases, 11 bases remained unmatched.

The chain couples TRBV5-5 to TRBJ1-1, with 8 nucleotides matching TRBD1. J lost 1 base, V lost 2 bases, and 13 bases had no gene match. The germline gives CDR1 SGHKS, CDR2 YYEKEE (reference sequence). The CDR3 spans 18 residues. Written as DNA, the CDR3 is TGTGCCAGCAGCTTCTTCGCCCCACGGACAGGGAGGAACACTGAAGCTTTCTTT. It encodes CASSFFAPRTGRNTEAFF.

This clone was recorded only once. The chain couples TRBV11-2 to TRBJ2-3; possibly TRBD1 for D (8 bases). CDR1 and CDR2 from the germline V gene are SGHAT and FQNNGV. V lost 4 bases and J lost 2, with 16 bases in between. This CDR3 contains 16 residues. CDR3 DNA: TGTGCCAGCAGCTACAGGGGGGAGGGCCCCACAGATACGCAGTATTTT. This codes for CASSYRGEGPTDTQYF.

The CDR3 bases are TGTGCCAGCAGCGTAGAAGGGGGACAGGTTAATGAAAAACTGTTTTTT. This encodes CASSVEGGQVNEKLFF. This rearrangement joins TRBV9 to TRBJ1-4, with 8 bases lining up with TRBD1. Germline V gene lookup returns CDR1 SGDLS and CDR2 YYNGEE. This CDR3 spans 16 amino acids. The trim removed 0 bases at V and 4 bases at J, leaving 5 bases unmatched.

The chain combines TRBV6-4 with TRBJ2-7; 8 nucleotides agree with TRBD2. CDR1 is MRHNA, CDR2 SNTAGT, per germline. The ends lost 9 bases at V and 4 bases at J; junction bases unmatched: 2. This CDR3 has 11 amino acids. In DNA form, the CDR3 reads TGTGCCAGACTAGCGGAGTACGAGCAGTACTTC. Its protein is CARLAEYEQYF.

This sequence joins TRBV7-9 and TRBJ2-1, with TRBD2 matching over 8 bases. The junction had 12 bases not matched to a gene; V was cut back by 4 bases and J by 4 bases. Looked up from germline, CDR1 is SEHNR and CDR2 is FQNEAQ (reference sequence). CDR3 length: 17 amino acids. This CDR3 is CASSSPLGGRTYNEQFF. The CDR3 bases are TGTGCCAGCAGCTCACCGCTTGGCGGGAGGACTTACAATGAGCAGTTCTTC.

The V and J genes are TRBV27 and TRBJ2-7; 10 bases line up with TRBD2. The CDR3 contains 15 residues. The trim removed 8 bases at V and 3 bases at J, leaving 10 bases unmatched. From germline, CDR1 is MNHEY and CDR2 SMNVEV (reference sequence). CDR3 nucleotides: TGTGCCAGCCGAAGTAGCGGGGGGTCAGGCTACGAGCAGTACTTC. Translation gives CASRSSGGSGYEQYF.

V is TRBV19 and J is TRBJ2-1; D is unclear. The V gene's germline CDR1 is LNHDA and CDR2 SQIVND (reference sequence). CDR3 length equals 15 residues. Deletions cut 3 bases from V and 0 bases from J, with 9 bases between. Written as DNA, the CDR3 is TGTGCCAGTAGTATCGCTCCGAGCTCCTACAATGAGCAGTTCTTC. It specifies CASSIAPSSYNEQFF.

The V gene is TRBV4-2, the J gene TRBJ2-7; no definite D call. Looked up from germline, CDR1 is LGHNA and CDR2 is YNFKEQ. CDR3 size: 13 residues. Trimming left V 2 bases short and J 4 bases short, with 9 bases between. The CDR3 DNA reads as TGTGCCAGCAGCCAATCTACGGAGTACGAGCAGTACTTC. Residues: CASSQSTEYEQYF.

V and J are TRBV10-1 and TRBJ2-3; D perhaps matches TRBD2 (5 bases). V was shortened by 7 bases and J by 5 bases, with 13 bases between the two germline ends. Germline values: CDR1 WNHNN, CDR2 SYGVQD (reference sequence). There are 13 residues in the CDR3. The CDR3 DNA sequence: TGCGCCAGCACCCTACTAGAGGGAGATACGCAGTATTTT. Protein: CASTLLEGDTQYF.

The genes are TRBV9 and TRBJ2-7, with D unclear. Germline V lookup: CDR1 SGDLS, CDR2 YYNGEE. V was clipped by 2 bases and J by 0 bases, with 6 bases between them. This CDR3 is 13 amino acids long. The chain's CDR3 is CASSVADSYEQYF. CDR3 nucleotides: TGTGCCAGCAGCGTCGCGGACTCCTACGAGCAGTACTTC.

This chain joins TRBV4-3 and TRBJ1-5; TRBD1 matches at 7 bases. CDR3 length: 14 residues. The ends lost 1 base at V and 7 bases at J; junction bases unmatched: 4. The germline V gene encodes CDR1 LGHNA and CDR2 YSLEER. The CDR3 DNA sequence: TGCGCCAGCAGCCAAGGAGACAGGGAACAGCCCCAGCATTTT. This translates into CASSQGDREQPQHF.

The V call is TRBV27, the J call TRBJ2-1; 9 bases fit TRBD1. Germline V CDR1 and CDR2: MNHEY, SMNVEV (reference sequence). Losses at the gene ends were 6 bases for V and 6 bases for J; bases not matched to a gene: 9. CDR3 length: 15 amino acids. The CDR3 sequence is CASSPGTGRFNEQFF. The CDR3 DNA reads as TGTGCCAGCAGCCCTGGGACAGGGCGCTTCAATGAGCAGTTCTTC.

The chain recombines TRBV6-4 with TRBJ2-5; tentative D call: TRBD1 (5 bases). The CDR3 has 13 residues. Looked up from germline, CDR1 is MRHNA and CDR2 is SNTAGT. V lost 6 bases and J lost 1, with 9 bases in between. CDR3 DNA: TGTGCCAGCAGCGAAGACAGCCAAGAGACCCAGTACTTC. Translation: CASSEDSQETQYF.

This clone was found a few times. The DNA of the CDR3 is TGTGCCAGCAGCGCAACAGGGACCTATGGCTACACCTTC. It specifies CASSATGTYGYTF. The chain employs TRBV7-3 and TRBJ1-2; a possible D gene is TRBD1 (6 bases). This CDR3 has 13 residues. CDR1 and CDR2 from the germline V gene are SGHTA and FQGTGA. V was trimmed by 5 bases and J by 4 bases, leaving 11 bases between them.

The chain combines TRBV9 with TRBJ1-1; perhaps TRBD1 as D (6 bases). CDR1 and CDR2 from the germline V gene are SGDLS and YYNGEE. The length of the CDR3 is 16 residues. V was shortened by 3 bases and J by 1 base, with 16 bases between the two germline ends. CDR3 DNA: TGTGCCAGCAGCGGGGGGGGCGGCTCTGGGAACACTGAAGCTTTCTTT. This codes for CASSGGGGSGNTEAFF. The full variable domain, rest sourced from reference TRBV9 and TRBJ1-1, is DSGVTQTPKHLITATGQRVTLRCSPRSGDLSVYWYQQSLDQGLQFLIQYYNGEERAKGNILERFSAQQFPDLHSELNLSSLELGDSALYFCASSGGGGSGNTEAFFGQGTRLTVV.

The V call is TRBV14, the J call TRBJ1-3; D gene unclear. The V end was cut by 1 base, the J end by 4 bases, with 11 bases between. The CDR3 extends over 15 amino acids. CDR1 is SGHDN, CDR2 FVKESK, per germline. CDR3: CASSQVQTIGNTIYF. The CDR3, as DNA: TGTGCCAGCAGCCAAGTACAAACGATCGGAAACACCATATATTTT.

The gene calls are TRBV4-2 and TRBJ2-7; 13 bases are shared with TRBD2. CDR1 is LGHNA, CDR2 YNFKEQ, per germline. The V gene end was trimmed by 0 bases and the J gene end by 3 bases; junction bases not matched to a gene: 8. This CDR3 has 18 residues. The CDR3 region has the DNA TGTGCCAGCAGCCAAGAAGGGCCGGGACTAGCGGGGTACTACGAGCAGTACTTC. Its protein product is CASSQEGPGLAGYYEQYF.

The count of this clone is one. The rearrangement joins TRBV4-3 to TRBJ1-6; 7 bases agree with TRBD1. Germline values: CDR1 LGHNA, CDR2 YSLEER. V lost 4 bases, J lost 2 bases, and 5 bases stayed unmatched. The CDR3 runs 16 residues. The CDR3 protein is CASSPDREAYNSPLHF. CDR3 nucleotides: TGCGCCAGCAGCCCCGACAGGGAGGCCTATAATTCACCCCTCCACTTT.